Listed here is a single T cell receptor (beta chain). Its specificity is not known. This sample is drawn from a study of CD8+ T cells in alopecia areata. Study results and limitations: Many expanded lesional clones persisted in scalp and blood during tofacitinib treatment. It was less clear whether patients shared TCRs than it was in mice, possibly because of HLA. Scalp clonality and expanded CD8+ clones among the top 100 fell significantly with tofacitinib.

RNA was extracted and reverse transcribed into cDNA as the sequencing template. Only in-frame clones appear in the TCRdb table, and some are missing; sequencing was by immunoSEQ multiplex PCR. Among tens of thousands of clones listed, about 45% were seen once. Germline V lookup: CDR1 MNHEY, CDR2 SMNVEV (reference sequence). This CDR3 comprises 13 residues. The V and J ends lost 4 bases and 1 base respectively, with 7 bases between them. Treatment: oral pan-JAK inhibitor, 5-10 mg twice daily. Collection of lesional scalp punch biopsies and peripheral blood was performed in alopecia areata patients. Sequencing was performed on CD8+ T cells sorted from blood, taken between weeks 36 and 40, from a patient treated with tofacitinib. The J gene is TRBJ2-5, the V gene TRBV27; D possibly corresponds to TRBD2 (5 bases). The clonotype originates from a human donor with alopecia areata. CDR3 loop: CASSSSFQETQYF. CDR3 bases: TGTGCCAGCAGTTCTAGCTTCCAAGAGACCCAGTACTTC.